The present TCR beta chain was sequenced within a study of blood T cell repertoires in COVID-19 (TCRdb year 2020). Describing the broader study: Samples covering the acute and convalescent phases of COVID-19 were provided by collaborators in the United States, Italy and Spain. The prospective study material was composed of cDNA or gDNA derived from T cells, B-cell-depleted T cells, or PBMCs. Subjects who had been exposed to COVID-19, were actively infected with it, or had recovered from it provided the deeply sampled blood TCRbeta repertoires that made up the dataset. The repertoires were made available in a free public database intended to serve as a resource for research on the immune response to SARS-CoV-2. The samples were drawn from two sources: the first 160 participants of the ongoing ImmuneRACE study, and about 1,300 subjects contributed by 6 global collaborators. A de-identified subject ID, COVID-19 status, age in years and sex were almost always included in the sample metadata. HLA class I and class II types, where available, came from metadata supplied by the sample provider rather than from assay-based typing. What the authors observed across the whole study: How much clinical and demographic metadata was included differed by source and by participant, and the metadata was provided uncurated.

Turning to this clone: Its recognized antigen is unknown. The limits of the CDR3 on the DNA are not certain, so only TCRdb's listed CDR3 is given.

Including cysteine and phenylalanine, the CDR3 has 18 amino acids. Collaborating institutions collected whole blood in K2EDTA tubes following their own protocols. For TCRbeta analysis, collaborators shipped samples in one of three forms: frozen whole blood, isolated PBMCs, or DNA extracted from either of those sample types. The immunoSEQ Assay, a bias-controlled multiplex PCR, was used to amplify TCRbeta CDR3 regions from genomic DNA. The study's processing was this. The number of nucleated cells in each sample was estimated by amplification of reference gene primers within the assay. To quantify the absolute abundance of each unique TCRbeta CDR3 rearrangement, sequence reads were collapsed and filtered. For each sample, productive Simpson clonality was calculated as the square root of Simpson's diversity index over productive rearrangements. Sourced from immuneACCESS, this table was stored by TCRdb with only in-frame sequences that have V and J called. A share of the clones is absent; for the studies checked, an unresolved V gene accounts for under half, and the remainder has no known explanation. That table supplies the V and J calls and clone size; D and trimming were determined from the DNA. Counted in this sample were 120,000 to 150,000 clones; approximately 84% of them appeared once. The biggest ten clones account for around 5% of the sample.

This chain is built from TRBV21-1 and TRBJ2-1; the DNA was not compared with TRBD2, the D call given in the table. TRBV21-1 is flagged as a pseudogene. Sequenced input: peripheral blood. This TCR was recovered from a human donor in a cohort sampled during active COVID-19. This receptor has the CDR3 CASSKVKLVVAGGNEQFF.